These 27 T cell receptor beta chains came from one sample sequenced in a study of cytotoxic CD8 clonotypes in ibrutinib-treated CLL. This table comes from immunoSEQ multiplex PCR, and its TCRdb copy is limited to in-frame clones, with some not included. This sample has fewer than 400,000 clones, with roughly two thirds found just once. Sample: PBMCs, taken after 36 months of ibrutinib treatment. The receptors derive from a human donor with chronic lymphocytic leukemia.

On this clone itself: Other DNA sequences of this sample code for an identical CDR3. The chain couples TRBV5-1 to TRBJ2-3; D possibly uses TRBD1 or TRBD2 (5 bases each). Per the germline V gene, CDR1 is SGHRS and CDR2 is YFSETQ. The CDR3 has 15 residues. Trimming shortened V by 0 bases and J by 0 bases, and 8 bases separated the two germline ends. CDR3 protein: CASSLEGRSTDTQYF. CDR3 sequence (DNA): TGCGCCAGCAGCTTGGAGGGACGGAGCACAGATACGCAGTATTTT.

The V gene is TRBV6-1, the J gene TRBJ2-5; D not certain. The CDR3 covers 11 residues. The V gene's germline CDR1 is MNHNS and CDR2 SASEGT. The V and J ends lost 4 bases and 4 bases respectively, with 4 bases between them. The CDR3 sequence is CASSGLETQYF. CDR3 in DNA: TGTGCCAGCAGTGGGTTAGAGACCCAGTACTTC.

V and J are TRBV7-3 and TRBJ2-1; 10 nucleotides match TRBD2. Germline CDR1 and CDR2: SGHTA and FQGTGA. Trimming cost V 4 bases and J 6 bases; bases outside gene matches: 6. There are 15 residues in the CDR3. Written as DNA, the CDR3 is TGTGCCAGCAGCTCTAGCGGGAGAGACGGCAATGAGCAGTTCTTC. It yields the protein CASSSSGRDGNEQFF.

This chain uses TRBV7-2 with TRBJ2-7, with 7 positions matching TRBD2. Trimming removed 1 base from V and 4 bases from J; junction bases left unmatched: 1. CDR1 is SGHTA, CDR2 FQGNSA, per germline. The CDR3 is made up of 13 amino acids. The CDR3 reads CASSLELAYEQYF. DNA for the CDR3: TGTGCCAGCAGCTTAGAACTAGCGTACGAGCAGTACTTC.

The chain carries TRBV25-1 and TRBJ2-7; D is uncertain. Trimming took off 1 base at V and 7 bases at J, with 17 bases between the two ends. The CDR3 has 15 amino acids. Germline V gives CDR1 MGHDK, CDR2 SYGVNS. The CDR3 sequence: CASSESGSFAMEQYF. The CDR3 region has the DNA TGTGCCAGCAGTGAATCTGGGTCCTTCGCGATGGAGCAGTACTTC.

The chain has TRBV29-1 and TRBJ2-3, with 9 bases matching TRBD2. This CDR3 spans 14 amino acids. CDR1 is SQVTM, CDR2 ANQGSEA, per germline. V dropped 3 bases and J dropped 4; count of bases not matched to a gene: 5. The CDR3 spells CSVDGRGGPDTQYF. CDR3 in DNA: TGCAGCGTTGACGGGCGGGGGGGCCCAGATACGCAGTATTTT.

The chain couples TRBV27 to TRBJ2-1; D may be TRBD1 or TRBD2 (5 bases each). CDR1 is MNHEY, CDR2 SMNVEV, per germline (reference sequence). This CDR3 has 15 residues. V lost 0 bases and J 3 bases, leaving 9 bases between the germline ends. The CDR3 is CASSLSWGNYNEQFF. The CDR3, as DNA: TGTGCCAGCAGTTTATCGTGGGGGAACTACAATGAGCAGTTCTTC.

The chain carries TRBV10-3 and TRBJ2-1; D remains ambiguous. V was clipped by 6 bases and J by 2 bases, with 5 bases between them. The CDR3 runs 12 residues. Germline lookup yields CDR1 ENHRY and CDR2 SYGVKD. CDR3 sequence: CAISGTYNEQFF. The CDR3 DNA follows: TGTGCCATCAGCGGTACCTACAATGAGCAGTTCTTC.

V gene TRBV2 combines with J gene TRBJ2-7; 9 nucleotides align to TRBD2. This CDR3 region has 12 residues. Germline V lookup: CDR1 SNHLY, CDR2 FYNNEI. V shed 8 bases and J 7 bases; nucleotides not matched to a gene: 6. This CDR3 reads CASGTSRGEQYF. The CDR3 DNA follows: TGTGCCAGCGGGACTAGCCGTGGAGAGCAGTACTTC. The whole variable domain, filled in from reference TRBV2 and TRBJ2-7, reads EPEVTQTPSHQVTQMGQEVILRCVPISNHLYFYWYRQILGQKVEFLVSFYNNEISEKSEIFDDQFSVERPDGSNFTLKIRSTKLEDSAMYFCASGTSRGEQYFGPGTRLTVT.

This clone was recorded once. This chain joins TRBV2 and TRBJ2-1, with D unclear. The CDR3 has 15 residues. The V end lost 5 bases, the J end lost 2 bases, and 13 bases lay between the germline ends. CDR1 and CDR2 (germline): SNHLY, FYNNEI. Here the CDR3 DNA reads TGTGCCAGCAGTCCTTGGGATAACGCCTACAATGAGCAGTTCTTC. This codes for CASSPWDNAYNEQFF.

The CDR3 DNA reads TGCGCCATCACACGGACGGAGAAGTATGGCTACACCTTC. As protein: CAITRTEKYGYTF. This sequence joins TRBV10-2 and TRBJ1-2; D is uncertain. Between the trimmed V and J ends, which lost 10 bases and 5 bases, there was a span of 17 bases. Germline-derived CDR1 and CDR2 are WSHSY and SAAADI. This CDR3 is 13 amino acids long.

The V and J genes are TRBV28 and TRBJ1-2; no firm D call. The CDR3 consists of 13 residues. Trimming shortened V by 6 bases and J by 4 bases, and 12 bases separated the two germline ends. Germline V CDR1 and CDR2: MDHEN, SYDVKM. CDR3 protein: CASRARTVYGYTF. The CDR3 bases are TGTGCCAGCAGAGCCAGGACGGTCTATGGCTACACCTTC.

CDR3 amino acids: CASSPTGDALGETQYF. The CDR3 nucleotides read TGCGCCAGCAGTCCGACAGGGGATGCCCTAGGGGAGACCCAGTACTTC. This rearrangement joins TRBV4-1 to TRBJ2-5, with 8 bases aligning to TRBD1. This CDR3 region has 16 residues. The J segment lost 5 bases and the V segment lost 6 bases, leaving 14 bases of the junction unmatched. Germline V CDR1 and CDR2: MGHRA, YSYEKL.

The chain carries TRBV7-2 and TRBJ1-2; TRBD1 matches 10 bases. The trim removed 6 bases at V and 6 bases at J, leaving 13 bases unmatched. The CDR3 spans 16 residues. Germline CDR1 reads SGHTA; CDR2 reads FQGNSA. CDR3 amino acids: CASRSGPRDRGDGYTF. CDR3 bases: TGTGCCAGCAGGTCAGGCCCCCGGGACAGGGGAGATGGCTACACCTTC.

This clone has only a few counts. The CDR3 nucleotides read TGCAGCGTTAGGACTCATTCTGGGGCCAACGTCCTGACTTTC. As protein: CSVRTHSGANVLTF. The chain is built from TRBV29-1 and TRBJ2-6, with D possibly TRBD2 on 5 matching bases. Germline V gene lookup returns CDR1 SQVTM and CDR2 ANQGSEA. The CDR3 is 14 residues long. V was shortened by 5 bases and J by 1 base, with 9 bases between the two germline ends.

This chain links TRBV5-6 with TRBJ2-7; no clear D gene. CDR1 and CDR2 (germline): SGHDT, YYEEEE. This CDR3 comprises 15 residues. Deletions cut 2 bases from V and 2 bases from J, with 14 bases between. The chain's CDR3 is CASSLGWLGTYEQYF. In DNA form, the CDR3 reads TGTGCCAGCAGCTTAGGTTGGCTGGGAACCTACGAGCAGTACTTC. The whole variable domain, filled in from reference TRBV5-6 and TRBJ2-7, reads DAGVTQSPTHLIKTRGQQVTLRCSPKSGHDTVSWYQQALGQGPQFIFQYYEEEERQRGNFPDRFSGHQFPNYSSELNVNALLLGDSALYLCASSLGWLGTYEQYFGPGTRLTVT.

The chain carries TRBV4-3 and TRBJ1-5; D is ambiguous. Trimming stripped 1 base from V and 3 bases from J, with 10 bases between. CDR3 length: 15 amino acids. Germline V gene data show CDR1 as LGHNA and CDR2 as YSLEER. CDR3 bases: TGCGCCAGCAGCCAAGTGTGGGCGTCCAATCAGCCCCAGCATTTT. Protein product: CASSQVWASNQPQHF.

The sample holds a few counts of this clone. The chain recombines TRBV4-1 with TRBJ2-2; D call uncertain. Germline V gives CDR1 MGHRA, CDR2 YSYEKL. V was shortened by 6 bases and J by 0 bases, with 14 bases between the two germline ends. The CDR3 loop spans 16 amino acids. The CDR3 reads CASRLRYYPNTGELFF. CDR3 nucleotides: TGCGCCAGCAGGCTCCGCTATTATCCGAACACCGGGGAGCTGTTTTTT.

V is TRBV13 and J is TRBJ2-1; 9 bases map to TRBD2. This CDR3 spans 15 amino acids. J was trimmed by 6 bases and V by 1 base; bases with no gene match: 4. Germline-derived CDR1 and CDR2 are PRHDT and FYEKMQ (reference sequence). The CDR3 DNA follows: TGTGCCAGCAGCTTAGTCGGCGGGGGGGCCAATGAGCAGTTCTTC. Encoded protein: CASSLVGGGANEQFF.

The chain uses TRBV5-1 and TRBJ2-7; D uncertain. Germline V gene sequence: CDR1 SGHRS, CDR2 YFSETQ. V lost 4 bases and J lost 3, with 8 bases in between. This CDR3 contains 12 residues. The CDR3 bases are TGCGCCAGCAGCGCCCCCAACTACGAGCAGTACTTC. Its translation is CASSAPNYEQYF.

V is TRBV15 and J is TRBJ1-5; tentative D call: TRBD1 (5 bases). The CDR3 loop spans 15 amino acids. Trimming took off 3 bases at V and 3 bases at J, with 12 bases between the two ends. From germline, CDR1 is LNHNV and CDR2 YYDKDF (reference sequence). This chain's CDR3 is CATSRGHPFNQPQHF. CDR3 nucleotide sequence: TGTGCCACCAGCAGGGGGCACCCCTTCAATCAGCCCCAGCATTTT.

This sequence joins TRBV27 and TRBJ1-5; tentative D call: TRBD1 (5 bases). The CDR3 covers 13 residues. Trimming stripped 6 bases from V and 1 base from J, with 7 bases between. The germline CDR1 and CDR2 sequences are MNHEY and SMNVEV (reference sequence). CDR3 nucleotides: TGTGCCAGCAGAGACAGAAGCAATCAGCCCCAGCATTTT. Its protein is CASRDRSNQPQHF.

This clone was detected only a few times. V usage is TRBV4-1 and J usage is TRBJ2-7; TRBD1 might be the D (5 bases). Germline V gives CDR1 MGHRA, CDR2 YSYEKL. Trimming took off 2 bases at V and 9 bases at J, with 14 bases between the two ends. This CDR3 spans 13 amino acids. The CDR3 sequence is CASSQMIDSWQYF. The CDR3 DNA is TGCGCCAGCAGCCAAATGATCGACAGCTGGCAGTACTTC.

The chain has TRBV27 and TRBJ2-3; TRBD1 aligns across 8 bases. Germline trimming cut 6 bases from V and 7 bases from J; bases unmatched to any gene: 6. Germline CDR1 and CDR2: MNHEY and SMNVEV (reference sequence). This CDR3 is built from 13 residues. The CDR3 region has the DNA TGTGCCAGCAGACAGACAGGGGAAAATACGCAGTATTTT. It codes for CASRQTGENTQYF.

CDR3 bases: TGTGCCAGCAGTTACTCGGGGGATGGCTACACCTTC. Residues: CASSYSGDGYTF. This chain uses TRBV6-6 with TRBJ1-2; weak D call: TRBD1 (5 bases). Trimming shortened V by 0 bases and J by 6 bases, and 5 bases separated the two germline ends. The CDR3 totals 12 residues. Looked up from germline, CDR1 is MNHNY and CDR2 is SVGAGI (reference sequence).

The rearrangement uses TRBV4-1 and TRBJ2-7; 10 bases match TRBD2. The CDR3 totals 18 residues. Germline lookup yields CDR1 MGHRA and CDR2 YSYEKL. Germline trimming cut 0 bases from V and 5 bases from J; bases unmatched to any gene: 13. The CDR3 loop reads CASSQDPRTGLAYHEQYF. For the CDR3, the DNA is TGCGCCAGCAGCCAAGATCCCCGTACGGGACTAGCGTACCACGAGCAGTACTTC.

This clone was counted a few times. This chain links TRBV5-1 with TRBJ2-2; D is unclear. The length of the CDR3 is 12 residues. Germline CDR1 SGHRS, CDR2 YFSETQ. V lost 1 base and J lost 8, with 6 bases in between. CDR3 residues: CASSLSLGELFF. The CDR3 DNA sequence: TGCGCCAGCAGCTTGTCCCTTGGGGAGCTGTTTTTT.